The clone carrying this TCR beta chain was found a few times. Its antigen is currently unknown. This specimen belongs to a study of T cell responses to AZD1222 COVID-19 vaccine. Study-wide results and caveats: No day 14 peak samples; only post-peak repertoires were characterized.

CDR3 size: 13 residues. With 7 bases removed from V and 10 bases from J, the gap between germline ends came to 19 bases. Using immunoSEQ multiplex PCR, the repertoire was profiled, and TCRdb retains in-frame clones only, with some absent. The data show roughly 200,000 clones, with about 86% seen just once and around 7.9% held by the top ten. The chain has TRBV12-3 or TRBV12-4 and TRBJ1-1, with a weak D call TRBD1 (5 bases). Sequenced material: peripheral blood, taken on day 0 of AZD1222 vaccination. The TCR comes from an adult in good health. The CDR3 bases are TGTGCCAGCACCTTCCGGCAGTCAGGGTCAGCTTTCTTT. Its translation: CASTFRQSGSAFF.